This TCR beta chain was captured by sequencing in a study of graft-versus-host responses after intestinal transplantation. At the level of the study: Grafts that recipients had were multivisceral, liver-intestinal, or isolated intestinal transplants.

Notes on this clone: Its antigen is not identified.

The length of the CDR3 is 13 residues. The V gene lost 9 bases and the J gene lost 8 bases, with 16 bases spanning the gap. The germline CDR1 and CDR2 sequences are ENHRY and SYGVKD. Repertoires were generated with immunoSEQ multiplex PCR, while TCRdb's copy carries only in-frame clones and drops some. The sample holds about 88,000 clones, 90% seen once. The chain carries TRBV10-3 and TRBJ1-4, with D possibly matching TRBD1 (6 bases). Source: unstimulated CD4+ T cells sorted from spleen or lymph node cells, taken before intestinal transplant. The TCR was taken from a human donor who received an intestinal transplant. This chain's CDR3 is CAMRGAGEEKLFF. CDR3 sequence (DNA): TGTGCCATGAGAGGGGCAGGGGAAGAAAAACTGTTTTTT.